The next 19 T cell receptor beta chains were all read from a single sample in a study of T cells after yellow fever vaccination. TCRdb re-called the 5' RACE reads through MiXCR, storing one row per CDR3 protein. Of about 74,000 distinct CDR3 sequences in the sample, more than 5.5% were seen once. This specimen was CD8+ T cells sorted from PBMCs, taken 4 to 5 days after the first yellow fever vaccination. The receptors derive from a man aged 18 to 29 who received the YFV17D yellow fever vaccine.

This clonotype was observed a few times. The chain recombines TRBV21-1 with TRBJ2-3; TRBD2, as called in the table, went unchecked against the DNA. TRBV21-1 is a pseudogene locus. The CDR3 spans 17 residues. The CDR3 DNA reads TGTGCCAGCAGCAATTATCTGAGGACTGAAAGGACAGATACGCAGTATTTT. Translation gives CASSNYLRTERTDTQYF.

The sample holds many counts of this clonotype. The chain combines TRBV5-1 with TRBJ2-7; D possibly matches TRBD1 or TRBD2 (5 bases each). This CDR3 region has 14 residues. Germline V CDR1 and CDR2: SGHRS, YFSETQ. Trimming left V 6 bases short and J 6 bases short, with 19 bases between. CDR3 nucleotides: TGCGCCAGCACCCAACGGGGCCCCGCGAGCGAGCAGTACTTC. Its translation: CASTQRGPASEQYF.

The chain employs TRBV18 and TRBJ2-7, with 9 positions matching TRBD1. Germline CDR1 KGHSH, CDR2 LQKENI. The CDR3 is made up of 13 amino acids. With 3 bases clipped from V and 5 bases from J, the junction kept 2 bases outside the gene matches. CDR3 protein: CASSPRDRDEQYF. The CDR3 nucleotides read TGTGCCAGCTCACCCCGGGACAGGGACGAGCAGTACTTC. Drawing the rest from reference TRBV18 and TRBJ2-7, the complete variable domain is NAGVMQNPRHLVRRRGQEARLRCSPMKGHSHVYWYRQLPEEGLKFMVYLQKENIIDESGMPKERFSAEFPKEGPSILRIQQVVRGDSAAYFCASSPRDRDEQYFGPGTRLTVT.

This clonotype occurred many times. This sequence joins TRBV6-2 or TRBV6-3 and TRBJ2-3; 9 bases align to TRBD2. Germline-derived CDR1 and CDR2 are MNHEY and SVGEGT. Unmatched junction bases numbered 10, after V lost 5 bases and J lost 4 bases. There are 16 residues in the CDR3. CDR3 bases: TGTGCCAGCAGTCGACCCCCGGGCGGGGGGGCAGATACGCAGTATTTT. Encoded protein: CASSRPPGGGADTQYF.

This clonotype was found once. A much larger clonotype is one base distant, so this may be a read error. The CDR3 bases are TGTGACAGCAGCCCACAGGGGAGCCCCTACAATGAGCAGTTCTTC. Translating gives CDSSPQGSPYNEQFF. The chain carries TRBV7-2 and TRBJ2-1; 7 positions agree with TRBD1. Germline loops: CDR1 SGHTA, CDR2 FQGNSA. The CDR3 has 15 amino acids.

The chain uses TRBV6-2 or TRBV6-3 and TRBJ2-1; D unresolved. This CDR3 contains 13 residues. V shed 5 bases and J shed 7 bases, with 12 bases lying between them. Germline V CDR1 and CDR2: MNHEY, SVGEGT. The CDR3 nucleotides are TGTGCCAGCAGTACCCTCCTTGGGAATGAGCAGTTCTTC. Translated, it gives CASSTLLGNEQFF.

This clonotype was found a few times. The chain combines TRBV6-5 with TRBJ2-3; D unclear. This CDR3 comprises 12 residues. Trimming pared 5 bases from V and 5 bases from J, leaving 8 bases between. Germline CDR1 reads MNHEY; CDR2 reads SVGAGI. CDR3 coding DNA: TGTGCCAGCAGTCCCGGGCAAGATACGCAGTATTTT. The encoded protein is CASSPGQDTQYF.

This clonotype was observed a few times. The gene calls are TRBV7-6 and TRBJ2-2, with 7 bases matching TRBD2. With V trimmed by 5 bases and J by 0 bases, 6 bases remained unmatched. The CDR3 contains 16 residues. Germline CDR1 is SGHVS and CDR2 is FNYEAQ. CDR3 amino acids: CASSPGGFANTGELFF. Written as DNA, the CDR3 is TGTGCCAGCAGCCCCGGGGGGTTCGCGAACACCGGGGAGCTGTTTTTT. The variable domain in full, completed from reference TRBV7-6 and TRBJ2-2, reads GAGVSQSPRYKVTKRGQDVALRCDPISGHVSLYWYRQALGQGPEFLTYFNYEAQQDKSGLPNDRFSAERPEGSISTLTIQRTEQRDSAMYRCASSPGGFANTGELFFGEGSRLTVL.

This chain joins TRBV19 and TRBJ2-1, with D uncertain. Germline V gives CDR1 LNHDA, CDR2 SQIVND (reference sequence). The CDR3 is made up of 14 amino acids. V lost 4 bases, J lost 0 bases, and 7 bases lay in between. The CDR3 protein is CASSSTSSYNEQFF. The CDR3 DNA reads as TGTGCCAGTAGTAGTACGAGCTCCTACAATGAGCAGTTCTTC.

This clonotype was detected many times. The gene calls are TRBV7-2 and TRBJ2-1; D is unclear. Trimming left V 1 base short and J 0 bases short, with 7 bases between. The CDR3 is made up of 15 amino acids. Germline V gene sequence: CDR1 SGHTA, CDR2 FQGNSA. CDR3 coding DNA: TGTGCCAGCAGCTTAGTCATAAGCTCCTACAATGAGCAGTTCTTC. Amino acid sequence: CASSLVISSYNEQFF. The variable domain in full, completed from reference TRBV7-2 and TRBJ2-1, reads GAGVSQSPSNKVTEKGKDVELRCDPISGHTALYWYRQSLGQGLEFLIYFQGNSAPDKSGLPSDRFSAERTGGSVSTLTIQRTQQEDSAVYLCASSLVISSYNEQFFGPGTRLTVL.

Many counts were recorded for this clonotype. V and J are TRBV7-9 and TRBJ2-1; D not certain. The CDR3 runs to 12 residues. Trimming took 5 bases from V and 6 from J, leaving 8 bases between them. CDR1 is SEHNR and CDR2 is FQNEAQ in the germline V gene (reference sequence). CDR3 DNA: TGTGCCAGCAGCCACGGACGCAATGAGCAGTTCTTC. It is translated as CASSHGRNEQFF. Drawing the rest from reference TRBV7-9 and TRBJ2-1, the complete variable domain is DTGVSQNPRHKITKRGQNVTFRCDPISEHNRLYWYRQTLGQGPEFLTYFQNEAQLEKSRLLSDRFSAERPKGSFSTLEIQRTEQGDSAMYLCASSHGRNEQFFGPGTRLTVL.

This clonotype was seen repeatedly, ten times or more. In DNA form, the CDR3 reads TGTGCCAGCAGTTGGGGGGTCACAGATACGCAGTATTTT. This sequence encodes CASSWGVTDTQYF. This chain joins TRBV25-1 and TRBJ2-3; D possibly corresponds to TRBD2 (6 bases). The ends were cut back, 5 bases at V and 2 bases at J, with 8 bases in the middle. CDR3 length: 13 residues. From germline, CDR1 is MGHDK and CDR2 SYGVNS. Supplemented by reference TRBV25-1 and TRBJ2-3, the full variable domain reads EADIYQTPRYLVIGTGKKITLECSQTMGHDKMYWYQQDPGMELHLIHYSYGVNSTEKGDLSSESTVSRIRTEHFPLTLESARPSHTSQYLCASSWGVTDTQYFGPGTRLTVL.

The chain employs TRBV7-9 and TRBJ1-5; possible D gene TRBD1, 5 bases. Germline V lookup: CDR1 SEHNR, CDR2 FQNEAQ (reference sequence). Trimming shortened V by 1 base and J by 6 bases, and 10 bases separated the two germline ends. This CDR3 contains 14 residues. This CDR3 is CASSLVGGSQPQHF. CDR3 nucleotides: TGTGCCAGCAGCTTAGTTGGGGGGTCTCAGCCCCAGCATTTT. Full variable domain (rest looked up from reference TRBV7-9 and TRBJ1-5): DTGVSQNPRHKITKRGQNVTFRCDPISEHNRLYWYRQTLGQGPEFLTYFQNEAQLEKSRLLSDRFSAERPKGSFSTLEIQRTEQGDSAMYLCASSLVGGSQPQHFGDGTRLSIL.

This clonotype came up many times. The V and J genes are TRBV29-1 and TRBJ2-5, with D perhaps given as TRBD1 or TRBD2 (5 bases each). V lost 0 bases to trimming and J lost 5 bases, with 13 bases between them. The germline V gene encodes CDR1 SQVTM and CDR2 ANQGSEA. CDR3 length: 14 residues. The CDR3 protein is CSVEEAGAGETQYF. CDR3 nucleotides: TGCAGCGTTGAAGAAGCCGGGGCTGGGGAGACCCAGTACTTC. The whole variable domain, remainder taken from reference TRBV29-1 and TRBJ2-5, is SAVISQKPSRDICQRGTSLTIQCQVDSQVTMMFWYRQQPGQSLTLIATANQGSEATYESGFVIDKFPISRPNLTFSTLTVSNMSPEDSSIYLCSVEEAGAGETQYFGPGTRLLVL.

This clonotype was recorded at least ten times. The rearrangement uses TRBV4-1 and TRBJ2-3; 8 bases are a match to TRBD1. The V segment lost 4 bases and the J segment 1 base; nucleotides outside the gene matches: 4. Germline V gives CDR1 MGHRA, CDR2 YSYEKL. CDR3 size: 15 residues. The CDR3 region is CASSPPGQGTDTQYF. The CDR3 DNA sequence: TGCGCCAGCAGCCCACCGGGACAGGGCACAGATACGCAGTATTTT.

This sequence joins TRBV9 and TRBJ2-7; 9 nucleotides match TRBD1. Germline CDR1 and CDR2: SGDLS and YYNGEE. The trim removed 0 bases at V and 4 bases at J, leaving 5 bases unmatched. CDR3 length: 15 residues. CDR3 region: CASSVAGQGLYEQYF. CDR3 sequence (DNA): TGTGCCAGCAGCGTAGCGGGACAGGGATTGTACGAGCAGTACTTC. The entire variable domain, with the rest obtained from reference TRBV9 and TRBJ2-7, is as follows: DSGVTQTPKHLITATGQRVTLRCSPRSGDLSVYWYQQSLDQGLQFLIQYYNGEERAKGNILERFSAQQFPDLHSELNLSSLELGDSALYFCASSVAGQGLYEQYFGPGTRLTVT.

This clonotype was seen only a few times. The chain combines TRBV11-2 with TRBJ2-1; a possible D gene is TRBD2 (7 bases). The CDR3 extends over 15 amino acids. Looked up from germline, CDR1 is SGHAT and CDR2 is FQNNGV. With 5 bases removed from V and 3 bases from J, the gap between germline ends came to 14 bases. CDR3 loop: CASSTSGGGYNEQFF. The DNA of the CDR3 is TGTGCCAGCAGCACTTCGGGGGGCGGCTACAATGAGCAGTTCTTC.

The chain carries TRBV20-1 and TRBJ2-1, with 8 bases lining up with TRBD1. Germline CDR1 DFQATT, CDR2 SNEGSKA (reference sequence). The CDR3 runs 15 residues. J lost 6 bases, V lost 2 bases, and 9 bases had no gene match. The CDR3 loop is CSARPDRESSNEQFF. The CDR3 DNA is TGCAGTGCTAGACCGGACAGGGAGAGTAGCAATGAGCAGTTCTTC.

The sample holds many counts of this clonotype. The rearrangement links TRBV7-9 to TRBJ2-3, with 11 bases aligning to TRBD1. The CDR3 sequence is 16 residues long. Trimming removed 2 bases from V and 2 bases from J; junction bases left unmatched: 3. Germline V gives CDR1 SEHNR, CDR2 FQNEAQ (reference sequence). The CDR3 protein is CASSLWTGGDTDTQYF. The DNA of the CDR3 is TGTGCCAGCAGCTTATGGACAGGGGGCGACACAGATACGCAGTATTTT.